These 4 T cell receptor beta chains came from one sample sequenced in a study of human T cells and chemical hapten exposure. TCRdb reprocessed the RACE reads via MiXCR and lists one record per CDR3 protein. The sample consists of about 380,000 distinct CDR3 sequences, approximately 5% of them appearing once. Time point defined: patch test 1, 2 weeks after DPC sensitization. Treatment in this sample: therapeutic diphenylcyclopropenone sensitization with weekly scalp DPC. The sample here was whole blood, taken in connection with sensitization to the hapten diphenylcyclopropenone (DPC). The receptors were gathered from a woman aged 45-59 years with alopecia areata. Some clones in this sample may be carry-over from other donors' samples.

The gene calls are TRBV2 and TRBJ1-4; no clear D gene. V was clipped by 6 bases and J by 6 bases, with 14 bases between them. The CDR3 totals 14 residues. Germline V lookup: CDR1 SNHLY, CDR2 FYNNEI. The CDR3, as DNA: TGTGCCAGCAGAAGTAGACTCCGGCATGAAAAACTGTTTTTT. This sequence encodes CASRSRLRHEKLFF.

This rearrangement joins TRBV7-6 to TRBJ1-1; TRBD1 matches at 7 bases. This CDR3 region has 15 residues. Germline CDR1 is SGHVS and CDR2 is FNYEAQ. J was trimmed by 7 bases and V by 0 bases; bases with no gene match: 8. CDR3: CASSLAGDSQFEAFF. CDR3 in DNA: TGTGCCAGCAGCTTAGCGGGGGACAGCCAGTTTGAAGCTTTCTTT.

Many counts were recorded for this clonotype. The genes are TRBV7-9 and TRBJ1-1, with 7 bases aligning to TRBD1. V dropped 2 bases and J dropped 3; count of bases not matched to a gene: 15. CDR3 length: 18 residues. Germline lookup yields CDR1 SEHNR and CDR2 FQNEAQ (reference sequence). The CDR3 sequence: CASSLLGPNRGRDTEAFF. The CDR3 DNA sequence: TGTGCCAGCAGCTTATTGGGGCCCAACAGGGGCCGGGACACTGAAGCTTTCTTT.

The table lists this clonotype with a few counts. The CDR3 here is CASSPRQGPDTQYF. CDR3 in DNA: TGTGCCAGCAGCCCCCGGCAGGGTCCAGATACGCAGTATTTT. The chain links TRBV7-2 to TRBJ2-3; D is possibly TRBD1 (5 bases). The V gene's germline CDR1 is SGHTA and CDR2 FQGNSA. The CDR3 contains 14 residues. The V end lost 5 bases, the J end lost 4 bases, and 13 bases lay between the germline ends.